One TCR beta chain is described in this entry. Its antigen is as yet unknown. Sequencing followed a ViraFEST assay step that expanded antigen-specific CD4+ T cells with viral peptide pools. Scientists isolated CD4+ T cells after a roughly 10-day culture period ended. Each vaccine recipient was nucleocapsid antibody negative and had no prior SARS-CoV-2 infection. The source of the sample is a study of vaccination effects on CD4 cells after COVID-19. Clones were read by immunoSEQ multiplex PCR, and TCRdb kept only the in-frame ones, dropping some. The sample lists over 60,000 clones, approximately 79% occurring once. Trimming cost V 0 bases and J 10 bases, with 6 bases left between them. Per germline, CDR1 MRHNA and CDR2 SNTAGT. The CDR3 totals 11 residues.

The chain couples TRBV6-4 to TRBJ1-1, with D unresolved. The specimen was CD4+ T cells from PBMCs cultured with HCoV-NL63 spike peptides, collected before COVID-19 vaccination. This receptor was taken from a human donor who received a COVID-19 vaccine. The CDR3 DNA reads TGTGCCAGCAGTGACTCGTTCGTAGCTTTCTTT. It specifies CASSDSFVAFF.